The present T cell receptor (beta chain) was sequenced within a study of blood T cells in healthy people across ages. Regarding this clonotype: Its antigen is as yet unknown.

Findings and caveats of the study: Unsorted PBMCs blocked a conclusive comparison of naive and antigen-experienced cells. Estimated diversity that came from one million T cells was considered an underestimate.

Trimming took off 1 base at V and 5 bases at J, with 12 bases between the two ends. Germline CDR1 reads MGHRA; CDR2 reads YSYEKL. The CDR3 sequence is 14 residues long. A second PCR of 7 to 11 cycles used a sample-barcoded 5' primer and a J-beta primer mix. TCRdb itself ran the 5' RACE reads through MiXCR, one entry per CDR3 protein. This table has about 1.8 million distinct CDR3 sequences, 49% appearing once. The sequencing input was blood. The sequence was collected from a woman aged 40 to 50 in good health. The rearrangement uses TRBV4-1 and TRBJ2-7, with TRBD2 as a possible D gene (5 bases). The CDR3 loop reads CASSQASLVDEQYF. The DNA of the CDR3 is TGCGCCAGCAGCCAAGCTAGCCTCGTCGACGAGCAGTACTTC.